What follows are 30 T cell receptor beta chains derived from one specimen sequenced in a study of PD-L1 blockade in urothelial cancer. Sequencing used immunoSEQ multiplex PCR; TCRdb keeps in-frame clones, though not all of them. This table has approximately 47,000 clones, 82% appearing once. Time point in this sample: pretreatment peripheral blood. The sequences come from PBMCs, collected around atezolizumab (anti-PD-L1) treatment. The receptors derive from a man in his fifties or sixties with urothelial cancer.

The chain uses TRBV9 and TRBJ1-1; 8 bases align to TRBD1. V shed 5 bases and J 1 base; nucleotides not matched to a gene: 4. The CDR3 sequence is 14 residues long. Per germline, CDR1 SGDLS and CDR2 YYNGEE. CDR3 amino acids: CASRGGQANTEAFF. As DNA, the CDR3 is TGTGCCAGCAGGGGGGGACAGGCGAACACTGAAGCTTTCTTT.

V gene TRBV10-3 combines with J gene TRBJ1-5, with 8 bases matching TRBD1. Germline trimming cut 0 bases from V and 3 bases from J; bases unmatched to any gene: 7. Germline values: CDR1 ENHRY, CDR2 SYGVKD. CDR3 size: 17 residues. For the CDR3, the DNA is TGTGCCATCAGTGAGTCAAACAGGGGGGAGAACAATCAGCCCCAGCATTTT. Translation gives CAISESNRGENNQPQHF.

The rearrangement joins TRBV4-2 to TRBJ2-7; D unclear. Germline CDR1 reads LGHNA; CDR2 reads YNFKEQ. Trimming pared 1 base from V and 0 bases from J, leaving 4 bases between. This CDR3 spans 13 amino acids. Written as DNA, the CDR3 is TGTGCCAGCAGCCAAGCCCGCTCCTACGAGCAGTACTTC. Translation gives CASSQARSYEQYF.

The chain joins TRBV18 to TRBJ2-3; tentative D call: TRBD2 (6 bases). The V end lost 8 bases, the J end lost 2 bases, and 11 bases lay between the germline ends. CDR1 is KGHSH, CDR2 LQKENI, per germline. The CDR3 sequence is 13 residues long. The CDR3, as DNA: TGTGCCAGCGCAGGCGGGGTCACAGATACGCAGTATTTT. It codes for CASAGGVTDTQYF.

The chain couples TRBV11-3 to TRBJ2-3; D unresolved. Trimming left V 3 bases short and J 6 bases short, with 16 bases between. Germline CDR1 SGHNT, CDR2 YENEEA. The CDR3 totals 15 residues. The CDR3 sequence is CASSLGTSSRDTQYF. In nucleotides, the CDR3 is TGTGCCAGCAGCTTGGGCACTTCTTCTCGGGATACGCAGTATTTT.

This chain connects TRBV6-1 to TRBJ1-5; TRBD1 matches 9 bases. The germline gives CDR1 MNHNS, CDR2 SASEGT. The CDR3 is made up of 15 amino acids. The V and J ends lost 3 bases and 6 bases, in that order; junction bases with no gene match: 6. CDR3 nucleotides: TGTGCCAGCAGTGATGGACAGGGGACCACTCAGCCCCAGCATTTT. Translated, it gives CASSDGQGTTQPQHF.

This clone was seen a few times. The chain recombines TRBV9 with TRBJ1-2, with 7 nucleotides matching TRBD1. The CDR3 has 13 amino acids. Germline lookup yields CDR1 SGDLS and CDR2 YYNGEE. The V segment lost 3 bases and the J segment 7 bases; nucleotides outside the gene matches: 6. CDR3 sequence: CASSEVDRVGYTF. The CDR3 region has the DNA TGTGCCAGCAGCGAGGTTGACAGGGTTGGCTACACCTTC.

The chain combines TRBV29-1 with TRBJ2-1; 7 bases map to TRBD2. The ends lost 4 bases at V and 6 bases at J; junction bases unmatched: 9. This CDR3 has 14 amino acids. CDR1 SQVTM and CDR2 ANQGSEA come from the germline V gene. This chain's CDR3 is CSVGGRGSFNEQFF. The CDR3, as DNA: TGCAGCGTTGGAGGGAGGGGAAGTTTCAATGAGCAGTTCTTC.

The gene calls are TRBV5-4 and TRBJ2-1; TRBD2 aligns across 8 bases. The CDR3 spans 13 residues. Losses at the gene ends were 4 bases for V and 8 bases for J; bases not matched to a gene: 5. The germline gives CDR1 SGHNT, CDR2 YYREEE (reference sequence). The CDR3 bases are TGTGCCAGCAGCGCGGGACTAGTCGATGAGCAGTTCTTC. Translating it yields CASSAGLVDEQFF.

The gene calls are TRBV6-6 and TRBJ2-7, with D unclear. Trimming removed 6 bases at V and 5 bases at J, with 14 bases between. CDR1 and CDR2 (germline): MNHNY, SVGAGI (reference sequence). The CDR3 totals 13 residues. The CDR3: CASSRLPRDEQYF. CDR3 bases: TGTGCCAGCAGCCGACTCCCACGAGACGAGCAGTACTTC.

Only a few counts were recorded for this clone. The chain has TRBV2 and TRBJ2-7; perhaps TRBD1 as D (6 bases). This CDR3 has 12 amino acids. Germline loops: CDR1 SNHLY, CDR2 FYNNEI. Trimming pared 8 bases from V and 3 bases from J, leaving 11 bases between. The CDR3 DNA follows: TGTGCCAGCCACAGGGAATACTACGAGCAGTACTTC. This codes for CASHREYYEQYF.

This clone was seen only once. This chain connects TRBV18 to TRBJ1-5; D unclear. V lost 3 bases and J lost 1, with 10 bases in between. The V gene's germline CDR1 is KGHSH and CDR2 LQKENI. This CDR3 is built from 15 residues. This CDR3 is CASSPGTVSNQPQHF. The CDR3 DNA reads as TGTGCCAGCTCACCTGGTACAGTAAGCAATCAGCCCCAGCATTTT.

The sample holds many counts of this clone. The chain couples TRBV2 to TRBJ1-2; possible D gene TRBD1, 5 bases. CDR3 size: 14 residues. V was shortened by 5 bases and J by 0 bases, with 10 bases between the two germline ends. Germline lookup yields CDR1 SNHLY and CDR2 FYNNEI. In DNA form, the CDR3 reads TGTGCCAGCAGTAAAGACAGACCTAACTATGGCTACACCTTC. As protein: CASSKDRPNYGYTF.

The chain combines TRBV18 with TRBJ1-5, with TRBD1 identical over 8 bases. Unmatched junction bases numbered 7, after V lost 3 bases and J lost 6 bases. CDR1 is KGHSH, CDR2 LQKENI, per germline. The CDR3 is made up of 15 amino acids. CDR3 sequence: CASSPDRGIGQPQHF. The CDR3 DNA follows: TGTGCCAGCTCACCTGACAGGGGAATCGGTCAGCCCCAGCATTTT.

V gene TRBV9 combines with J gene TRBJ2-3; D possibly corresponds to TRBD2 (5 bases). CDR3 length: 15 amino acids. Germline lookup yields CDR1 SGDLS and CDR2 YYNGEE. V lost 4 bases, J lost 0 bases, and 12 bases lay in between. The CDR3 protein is CASSKDERSTDTQYF. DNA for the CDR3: TGTGCCAGCAGCAAAGACGAGCGGAGCACAGATACGCAGTATTTT.

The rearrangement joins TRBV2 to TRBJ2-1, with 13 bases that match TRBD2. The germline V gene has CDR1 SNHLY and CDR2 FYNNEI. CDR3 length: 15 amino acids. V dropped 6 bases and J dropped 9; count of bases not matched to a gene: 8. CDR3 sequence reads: CASRTGTSGASEQFF. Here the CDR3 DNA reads TGTGCCAGCAGGACGGGGACTAGCGGGGCCTCTGAGCAGTTCTTC. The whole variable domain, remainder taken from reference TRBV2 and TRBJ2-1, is EPEVTQTPSHQVTQMGQEVILRCVPISNHLYFYWYRQILGQKVEFLVSFYNNEISEKSEIFDDQFSVERPDGSNFTLKIRSTKLEDSAMYFCASRTGTSGASEQFFGPGTRLTVL.

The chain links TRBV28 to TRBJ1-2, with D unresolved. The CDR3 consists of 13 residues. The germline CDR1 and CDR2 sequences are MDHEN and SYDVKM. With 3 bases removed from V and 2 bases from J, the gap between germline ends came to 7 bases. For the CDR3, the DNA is TGTGCCAGCAGTTTTGGCAGGAACTATGGCTACACCTTC. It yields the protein CASSFGRNYGYTF.

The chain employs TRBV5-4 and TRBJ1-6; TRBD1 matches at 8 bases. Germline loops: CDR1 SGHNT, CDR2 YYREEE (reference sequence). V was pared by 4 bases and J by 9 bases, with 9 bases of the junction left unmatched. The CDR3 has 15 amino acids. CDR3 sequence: CASSPGQVMGSPLHF. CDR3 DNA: TGTGCCAGCAGCCCGGGACAGGTGATGGGTTCACCCCTCCACTTT. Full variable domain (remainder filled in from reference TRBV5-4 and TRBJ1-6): ETGVTQSPTHLIKTRGQQVTLRCSSQSGHNTVSWYQQALGQGPQFIFQYYREEENGRGNFPPRFSGLQFPNYSSELNVNALELDDSALYLCASSPGQVMGSPLHFGNGTRLTVT.

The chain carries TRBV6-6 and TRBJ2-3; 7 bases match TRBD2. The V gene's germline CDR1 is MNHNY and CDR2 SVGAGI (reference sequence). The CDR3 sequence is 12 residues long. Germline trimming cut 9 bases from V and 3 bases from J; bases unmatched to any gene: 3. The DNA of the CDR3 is TGTGCCAGTAGGGGAGGGACAGATACGCAGTATTTT. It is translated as CASRGGTDTQYF.

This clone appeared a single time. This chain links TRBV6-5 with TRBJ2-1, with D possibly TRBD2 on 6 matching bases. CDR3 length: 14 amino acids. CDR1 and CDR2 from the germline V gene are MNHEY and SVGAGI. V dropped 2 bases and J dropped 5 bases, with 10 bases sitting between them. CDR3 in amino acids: CASSYTRTNNEQFF. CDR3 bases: TGTGCCAGCAGTTACACCCGGACTAACAATGAGCAGTTCTTC.

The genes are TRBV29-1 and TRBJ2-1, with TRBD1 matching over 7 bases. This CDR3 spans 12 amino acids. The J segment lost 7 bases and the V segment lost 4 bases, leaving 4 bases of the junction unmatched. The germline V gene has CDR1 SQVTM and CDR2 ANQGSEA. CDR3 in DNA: TGCAGCGTTGTCAGGGGGTGGAATGAGCAGTTCTTC. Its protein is CSVVRGWNEQFF.

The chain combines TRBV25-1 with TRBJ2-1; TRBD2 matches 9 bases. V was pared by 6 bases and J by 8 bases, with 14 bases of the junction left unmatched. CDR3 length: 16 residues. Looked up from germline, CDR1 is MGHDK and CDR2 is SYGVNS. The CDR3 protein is CASSGSGRTRGDEQFF. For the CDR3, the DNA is TGTGCCAGCAGCGGGAGCGGGAGGACAAGAGGCGATGAGCAGTTCTTC.

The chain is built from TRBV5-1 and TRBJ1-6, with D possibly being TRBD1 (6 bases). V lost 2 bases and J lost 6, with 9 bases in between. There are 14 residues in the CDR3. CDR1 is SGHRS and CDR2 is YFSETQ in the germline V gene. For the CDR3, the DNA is TGCGCCAGCAGCTTTGGACAGTCTAATTCACCCCTCCACTTT. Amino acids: CASSFGQSNSPLHF.

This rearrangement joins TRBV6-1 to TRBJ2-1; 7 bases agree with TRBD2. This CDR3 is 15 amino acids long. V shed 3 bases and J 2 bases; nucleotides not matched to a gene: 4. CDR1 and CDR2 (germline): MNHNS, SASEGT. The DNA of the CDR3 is TGTGCCAGCAGTGAGTGGGAGGGCCCCTACAATGAGCAGTTCTTC. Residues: CASSEWEGPYNEQFF.

CDR3 protein: CASSLRSGGTTGELFF. CDR3 sequence (DNA): TGTGCCAGCAGCTTAAGGTCGGGGGGGACCACCGGGGAGCTGTTTTTT. The chain joins TRBV11-3 to TRBJ2-2; 8 nucleotides line up with TRBD2. This CDR3 has 16 amino acids. Germline V gene data show CDR1 as SGHNT and CDR2 as YENEEA. V gave up 2 bases and J gave up 4 bases; unmatched junction bases: 6.

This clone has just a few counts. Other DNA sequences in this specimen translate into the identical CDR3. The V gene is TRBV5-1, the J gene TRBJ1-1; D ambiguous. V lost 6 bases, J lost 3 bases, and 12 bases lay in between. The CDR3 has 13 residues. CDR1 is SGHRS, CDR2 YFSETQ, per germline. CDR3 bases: TGCGCCAGCACTAGGAGCGGAGACACTGAAGCTTTCTTT. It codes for CASTRSGDTEAFF.

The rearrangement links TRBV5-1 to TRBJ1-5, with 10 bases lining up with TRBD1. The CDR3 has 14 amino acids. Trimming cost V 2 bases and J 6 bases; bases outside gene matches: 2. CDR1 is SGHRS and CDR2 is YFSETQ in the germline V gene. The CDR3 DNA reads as TGCGCCAGCAGCTTTGGACAGGGGGGTCAGCCCCAGCATTTT. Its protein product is CASSFGQGGQPQHF.

CDR3 coding DNA: TGTGCCAGCAGCTTTGAGGTGGGAGACACTGAAGCTTTCTTT. It yields the protein CASSFEVGDTEAFF. The chain has TRBV5-5 and TRBJ1-1; the D is unclear. Trimming pared 2 bases from V and 3 bases from J, leaving 11 bases between. The CDR3 length is 14 residues. CDR1 SGHKS and CDR2 YYEKEE come from the germline V gene (reference sequence). The complete variable domain, with remaining parts taken from reference TRBV5-5 and TRBJ1-1, reads DAGVTQSPTHLIKTRGQQVTLRCSPISGHKSVSWYQQVLGQGPQFIFQYYEKEERGRGNFPDRFSARQFPNYSSELNVNALLLGDSALYLCASSFEVGDTEAFFGQGTRLTVV.

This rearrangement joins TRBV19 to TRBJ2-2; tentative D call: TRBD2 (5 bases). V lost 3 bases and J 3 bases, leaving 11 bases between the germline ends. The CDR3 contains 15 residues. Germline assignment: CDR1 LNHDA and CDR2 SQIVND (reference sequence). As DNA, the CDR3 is TGTGCCAGTAGTATTTATGGGAGAGACACCGGGGAGCTGTTTTTT. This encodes CASSIYGRDTGELFF.

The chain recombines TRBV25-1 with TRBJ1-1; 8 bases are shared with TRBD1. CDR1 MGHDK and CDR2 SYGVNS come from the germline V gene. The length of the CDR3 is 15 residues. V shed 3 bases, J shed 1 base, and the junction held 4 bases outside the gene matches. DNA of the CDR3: TGTGCCAGCAGTGACCCCGGACAGGGGAACACTGAAGCTTTCTTT. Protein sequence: CASSDPGQGNTEAFF.